Listed here are 9 T cell receptor beta chains from one sample, sequenced in a study of blood T cell repertoires in COVID-19. Profiled with immunoSEQ multiplex PCR; TCRdb holds only in-frame clones, not every one. This sample yields around 160,000 clones, of which 85% to 90% are seen a single time; over 9% belongs to the top ten. Sequences were obtained from peripheral blood. The receptors were sampled from a woman in her 70s with COVID-19, enrolled during active disease.

The chain uses TRBV6-4 and TRBJ2-1; 8 bases are shared with TRBD2. CDR3 length equals 14 residues. Losses at the gene ends were 4 bases for V and 2 bases for J; bases not matched to a gene: 1. The germline V gene has CDR1 MRHNA and CDR2 SNTAGT. The chain's CDR3 is CASSAGGAYNEQFF. CDR3 nucleotides: TGTGCCAGCAGTGCCGGGGGGGCCTACAATGAGCAGTTCTTC.

J is TRBJ1-1 and V is TRBV5-5; TRBD1 matches at 7 bases. Looked up from germline, CDR1 is SGHKS and CDR2 is YYEKEE (reference sequence). The J segment lost 5 bases and the V segment lost 6 bases, leaving 22 bases of the junction unmatched. CDR3 size: 18 residues. The CDR3 DNA sequence: TGTGCCAGCACCCAAAGTCCGGGACAGCTGAACATAAATACTGAAGCTTTCTTT. Residues: CASTQSPGQLNINTEAFF.

The V gene is TRBV19, the J gene TRBJ1-6, with D possibly being TRBD1 (5 bases). The CDR3 totals 18 residues. V shed 2 bases and J shed 0 bases, with 14 bases lying between them. Per germline, CDR1 LNHDA and CDR2 SQIVND (reference sequence). The CDR3 region is CASSIKGSASSYNSPLHF. In DNA form, the CDR3 reads TGTGCCAGTAGTATAAAGGGGTCCGCGAGCTCCTATAATTCACCCCTCCACTTT.

This clone was recorded only once. The chain combines TRBV2 with TRBJ2-5; 8 bases match TRBD2. CDR1 and CDR2 (germline): SNHLY, FYNNEI. Losses at the gene ends were 5 bases for V and 4 bases for J; bases not matched to a gene: 9. The CDR3 totals 15 residues. This CDR3 is CASSLPGLGGETQYF. The CDR3 nucleotides read TGTGCCAGCAGTCTACCGGGACTAGGGGGAGAGACCCAGTACTTC.

The V call is TRBV13, the J call TRBJ1-4; D is uncertain. CDR3 length equals 14 residues. The germline gives CDR1 PRHDT, CDR2 FYEKMQ (reference sequence). V lost 4 bases and J lost 7, with 13 bases in between. Written as DNA, the CDR3 is TGTGCCAGCAGCTCCCCGGACTTGGGTGAAAAACTGTTTTTT. It specifies CASSSPDLGEKLFF.

The chain's CDR3 is CAISESLTGGYSNQPQHF. In DNA, the CDR3 is TGTGCCATCAGTGAGTCGTTGACAGGAGGTTATAGCAATCAGCCCCAGCATTTT. The V gene is TRBV10-3, the J gene TRBJ1-5; possibly TRBD1 for D (6 bases). CDR3 size: 18 residues. CDR1 ENHRY and CDR2 SYGVKD come from the germline V gene. Trimming took 0 bases from V and 0 from J, leaving 15 bases between them.

The chain has TRBV19 and TRBJ1-1; possibly TRBD1 for D (6 bases). The CDR3 loop spans 13 amino acids. The germline V and J ends were trimmed by 7 bases and 3 bases, with 12 bases remaining between them. Germline V CDR1 and CDR2: LNHDA, SQIVND (reference sequence). CDR3 region: CASIGTPYTEAFF. The CDR3 nucleotides read TGTGCCAGTATCGGGACACCTTACACTGAAGCTTTCTTT.

CDR3 coding DNA: TGTGCCAGCTCACTGGGACAGGGAGGCTACAATGAGCAGTTCTTC. This encodes CASSLGQGGYNEQFF. The V call is TRBV18, the J call TRBJ2-1, with 9 nucleotides matching TRBD1. The germline V gene encodes CDR1 KGHSH and CDR2 LQKENI. The CDR3 has 15 amino acids. V was clipped by 4 bases and J by 3 bases; unmatched bases: 4.

The sample holds a few counts of this clone. CDR3 DNA: TGTGCCAGCAGTGAGGGGGGTTTCTGGATATATTTT. Its protein product is CASSEGGFWIYF. This sequence joins TRBV6-1 and TRBJ1-3; D possibly corresponds to TRBD1 (5 bases). Between the trimmed V and J ends, which lost 3 bases and 13 bases, there was a span of 13 bases. This CDR3 is built from 12 residues. Germline V CDR1 and CDR2: MNHNS, SASEGT.